This T cell receptor beta chain was sequenced during a study of T-cell reconstitution after alpha-beta-depleted transplantation in children. General study findings and limits: Newly produced T cells mostly provided counts and TCRbeta diversity after one year, as hyperexpanded clones declined.

Unique molecular identifiers were used in preparing the TCRbeta library. TCRdb re-called the PCR reads through MiXCR, storing one row per CDR3 protein. The table includes 200,000 to 250,000 distinct CDR3 sequences, around 7.7% detected once. The length of the CDR3 is 15 residues. CDR1 MDHEN and CDR2 SYDVKM come from the germline V gene. The ends lost 5 bases at V and 3 bases at J; junction bases unmatched: 2. This clonotype was seen only a few times. Its antigen is still unknown. The sequence came from a male patient between 2 and 9 years old who had a stem cell transplant for acute myeloid leukemia, so the T cells may come from the graft donor. The rearrangement links TRBV28 to TRBJ2-2; 11 nucleotides agree with TRBD2. The input for sequencing was PBMCs, mostly from graft donor cells, taken 360 days after TCRalphabeta/CD19-depleted stem cell transplant. The CDR3 loop reads CASSRTSGHTGELFF. The DNA for the CDR3 is TGTGCCAGCAGTCGGACTAGCGGGCACACCGGGGAGCTGTTTTTT.